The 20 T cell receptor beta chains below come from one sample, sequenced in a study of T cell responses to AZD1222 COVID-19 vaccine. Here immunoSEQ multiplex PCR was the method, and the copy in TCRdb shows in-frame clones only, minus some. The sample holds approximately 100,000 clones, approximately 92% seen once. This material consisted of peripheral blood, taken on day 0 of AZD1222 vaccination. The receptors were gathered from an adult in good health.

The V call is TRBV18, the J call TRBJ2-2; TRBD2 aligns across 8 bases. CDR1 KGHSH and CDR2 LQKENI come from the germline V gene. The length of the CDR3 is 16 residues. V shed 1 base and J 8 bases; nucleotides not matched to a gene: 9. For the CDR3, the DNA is TGTGCCAGCTCACCACGGACTAGCCCCGTCGGTGGGGAGCTGTTTTTT. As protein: CASSPRTSPVGGELFF. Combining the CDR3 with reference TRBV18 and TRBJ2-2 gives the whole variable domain NAGVMQNPRHLVRRRGQEARLRCSPMKGHSHVYWYRQLPEEGLKFMVYLQKENIIDESGMPKERFSAEFPKEGPSILRIQQVVRGDSAAYFCASSPRTSPVGGELFFGEGSRLTVL.

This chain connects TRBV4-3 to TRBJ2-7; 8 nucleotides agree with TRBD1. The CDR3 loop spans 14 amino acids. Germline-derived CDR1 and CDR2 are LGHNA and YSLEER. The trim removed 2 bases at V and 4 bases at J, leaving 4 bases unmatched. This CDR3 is CASSQRTGKYEQYF. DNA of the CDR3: TGCGCCAGCAGCCAACGGACAGGGAAATACGAGCAGTACTTC.

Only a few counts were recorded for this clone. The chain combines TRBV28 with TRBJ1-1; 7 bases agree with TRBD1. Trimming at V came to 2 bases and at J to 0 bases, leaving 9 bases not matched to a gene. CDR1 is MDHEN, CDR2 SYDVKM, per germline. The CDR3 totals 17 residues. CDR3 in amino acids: CASSLVSGGRMNTEAFF. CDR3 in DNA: TGTGCCAGCAGTTTAGTCTCAGGGGGAAGAATGAACACTGAAGCTTTCTTT.

CDR3 amino acids: CASSLQGLNTEAFF. The CDR3 DNA is TGTGCCAGCAGCCTACAGGGGCTGAACACTGAAGCTTTCTTT. The rearrangement links TRBV6-5 to TRBJ1-1; TRBD1 agrees at 7 bases. Losses at the gene ends were 6 bases for V and 0 bases for J; bases not matched to a gene: 4. The CDR3 spans 14 residues. Germline V gene lookup returns CDR1 MNHEY and CDR2 SVGAGI.

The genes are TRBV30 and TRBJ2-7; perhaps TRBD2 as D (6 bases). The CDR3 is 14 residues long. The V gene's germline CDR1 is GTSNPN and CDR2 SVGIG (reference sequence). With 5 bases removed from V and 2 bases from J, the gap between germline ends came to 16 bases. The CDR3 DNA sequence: TGTGCCTGGGCAGTCCTTGCGGGGCCCTACGAGCAGTACTTC. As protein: CAWAVLAGPYEQYF.

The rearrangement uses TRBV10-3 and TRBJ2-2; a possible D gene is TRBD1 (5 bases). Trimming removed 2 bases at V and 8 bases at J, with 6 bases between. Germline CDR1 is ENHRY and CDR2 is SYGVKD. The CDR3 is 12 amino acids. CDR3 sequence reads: CAISEAGGELFF. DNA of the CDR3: TGTGCCATCAGTGAGGCAGGGGGGGAGCTGTTTTTT.

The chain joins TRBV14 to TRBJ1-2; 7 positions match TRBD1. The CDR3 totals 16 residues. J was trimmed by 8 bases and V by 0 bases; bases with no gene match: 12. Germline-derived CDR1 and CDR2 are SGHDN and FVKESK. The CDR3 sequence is CASSQEEMTHRGGYTF. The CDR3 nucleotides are TGTGCCAGCAGCCAAGAAGAGATGACTCACAGGGGAGGCTACACCTTC.

Here the CDR3 reads CASSVEGNHGYTF. The CDR3 nucleotides read TGTGCCAGCAGCGTAGAGGGGAACCATGGCTACACCTTC. The chain couples TRBV9 to TRBJ1-2; maybe TRBD1 (5 bases). Germline CDR1 SGDLS, CDR2 YYNGEE. This CDR3 spans 13 amino acids. V was shortened by 0 bases and J by 6 bases, with 9 bases between the two germline ends.

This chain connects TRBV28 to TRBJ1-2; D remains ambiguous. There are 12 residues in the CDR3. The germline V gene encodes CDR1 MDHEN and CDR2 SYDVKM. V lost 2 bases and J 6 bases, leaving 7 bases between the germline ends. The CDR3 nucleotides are TGTGCCAGCAGTTTAAGTACCCATGGCTACACCTTC. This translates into CASSLSTHGYTF.

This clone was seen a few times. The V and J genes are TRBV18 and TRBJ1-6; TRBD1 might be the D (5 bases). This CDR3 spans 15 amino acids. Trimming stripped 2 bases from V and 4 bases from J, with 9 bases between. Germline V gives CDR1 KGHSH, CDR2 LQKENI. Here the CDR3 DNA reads TGTGCCAGCTCACCAGGGACGGCGTATAATTCACCCCTCCACTTT. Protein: CASSPGTAYNSPLHF.

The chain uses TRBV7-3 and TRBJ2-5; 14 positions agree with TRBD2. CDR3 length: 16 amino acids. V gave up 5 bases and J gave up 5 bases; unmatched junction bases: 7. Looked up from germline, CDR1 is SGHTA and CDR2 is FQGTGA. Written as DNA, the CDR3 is TGTGCCAGCAGCGCACGACTAGCGGGGGGGCTGGAGACCCAGTACTTC. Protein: CASSARLAGGLETQYF. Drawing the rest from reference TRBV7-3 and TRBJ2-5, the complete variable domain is GAGVSQTPSNKVTEKGKYVELRCDPISGHTALYWYRQSLGQGPEFLIYFQGTGAADDSGLPNDRFFAVRPEGSVSTLKIQRTERGDSAVYLCASSARLAGGLETQYFGPGTRLLVL.

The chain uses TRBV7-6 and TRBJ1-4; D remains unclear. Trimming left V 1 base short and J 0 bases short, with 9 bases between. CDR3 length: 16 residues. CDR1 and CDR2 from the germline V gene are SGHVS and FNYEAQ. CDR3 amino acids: CASSLVREATNEKLFF. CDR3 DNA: TGTGCCAGCAGCTTAGTTAGGGAGGCAACTAATGAAAAACTGTTTTTT. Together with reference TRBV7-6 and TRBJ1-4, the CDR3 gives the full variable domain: GAGVSQSPRYKVTKRGQDVALRCDPISGHVSLYWYRQALGQGPEFLTYFNYEAQQDKSGLPNDRFSAERPEGSISTLTIQRTEQRDSAMYRCASSLVREATNEKLFFGSGTQLSVL.

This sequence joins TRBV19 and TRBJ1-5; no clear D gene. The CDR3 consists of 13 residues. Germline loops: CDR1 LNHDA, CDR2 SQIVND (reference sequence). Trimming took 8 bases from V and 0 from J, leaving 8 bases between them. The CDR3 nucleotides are TGTGCCAGTGCGCCGTATAGCAATCAGCCCCAGCATTTT. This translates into CASAPYSNQPQHF.

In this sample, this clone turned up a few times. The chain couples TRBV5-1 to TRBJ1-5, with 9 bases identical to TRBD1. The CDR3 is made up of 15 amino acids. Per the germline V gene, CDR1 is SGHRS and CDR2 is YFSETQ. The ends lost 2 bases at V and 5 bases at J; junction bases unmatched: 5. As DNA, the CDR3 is TGCGCCAGCAGCTTATCGGGACAGGGAGATCAGCCCCAGCATTTT. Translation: CASSLSGQGDQPQHF.

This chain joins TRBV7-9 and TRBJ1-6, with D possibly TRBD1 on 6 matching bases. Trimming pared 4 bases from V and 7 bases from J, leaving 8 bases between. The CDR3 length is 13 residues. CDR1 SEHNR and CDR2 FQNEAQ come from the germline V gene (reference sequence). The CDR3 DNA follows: TGTGCCAGCAGCTGGACAGCAAATTCACCCCTCCACTTT. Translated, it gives CASSWTANSPLHF.

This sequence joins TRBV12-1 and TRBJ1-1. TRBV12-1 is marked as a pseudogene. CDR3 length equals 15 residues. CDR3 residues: CASSFRTEVNTEAFF. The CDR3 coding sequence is TGTGCCAGCAGCTTTCGGACCGAAGTGAACACTGAAGCTTTCTTT.

As DNA, the CDR3 is TGTGCCAGCTCGACGGGACACTCGTATAATGGCTACACCTTC. Translating gives CASSTGHSYNGYTF. V gene TRBV18 combines with J gene TRBJ1-2; D perhaps matches TRBD1 (6 bases). The CDR3 is made up of 14 amino acids. Trimming removed 6 bases from V and 6 bases from J, with 17 bases in between. The germline gives CDR1 KGHSH, CDR2 LQKENI. Full variable domain (missing parts from reference TRBV18 and TRBJ1-2): NAGVMQNPRHLVRRRGQEARLRCSPMKGHSHVYWYRQLPEEGLKFMVYLQKENIIDESGMPKERFSAEFPKEGPSILRIQQVVRGDSAAYFCASSTGHSYNGYTFGSGTRLTVV.

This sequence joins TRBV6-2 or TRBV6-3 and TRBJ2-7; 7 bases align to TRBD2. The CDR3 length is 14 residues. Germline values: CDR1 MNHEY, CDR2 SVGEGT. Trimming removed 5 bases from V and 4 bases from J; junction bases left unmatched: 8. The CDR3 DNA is TGTGCCAGCAGTCGTCTAGCGGAGAAATACGAGCAGTACTTC. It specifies CASSRLAEKYEQYF.

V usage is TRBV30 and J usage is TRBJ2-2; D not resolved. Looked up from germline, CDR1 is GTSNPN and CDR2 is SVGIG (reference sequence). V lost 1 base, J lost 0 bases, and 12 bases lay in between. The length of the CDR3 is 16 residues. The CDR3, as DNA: TGTGCCTGGAGTGACAGTCCGATCGCGAACACCGGGGAGCTGTTTTTT. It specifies CAWSDSPIANTGELFF. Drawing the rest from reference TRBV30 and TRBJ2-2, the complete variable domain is SQTIHQWPATLVQPVGSPLSLECTVEGTSNPNLYWYRQAAGRGLQLLFYSVGIGQISSEVPQNLSASRPQDRQFILSSKKLLLSDSGFYLCAWSDSPIANTGELFFGEGSRLTVL.

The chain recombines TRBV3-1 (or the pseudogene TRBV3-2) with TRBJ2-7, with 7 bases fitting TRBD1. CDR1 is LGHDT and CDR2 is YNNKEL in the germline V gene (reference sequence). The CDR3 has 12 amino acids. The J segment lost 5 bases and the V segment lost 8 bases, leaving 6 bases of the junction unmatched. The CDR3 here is CASAPQGNEQYF. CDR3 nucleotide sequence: TGTGCCAGCGCACCACAGGGGAACGAGCAGTACTTC.